The 3 T cell receptor beta chains in this list originate from one sample, sequenced in a study of blood T cell repertoires in COVID-19. Sequencing was performed with immunoSEQ multiplex PCR; in TCRdb, only in-frame clones are kept and a portion is missing. This table holds roughly 62,000 clones, around nine tenths found once. Specimen: peripheral blood. The receptors here all came from a man between 70 and 80 years old with acute or convalescent COVID-19.

This clone appeared once. The CDR3 protein is CASSIDSGANTEAFF. The CDR3 DNA is TGTGCCAGTAGTATAGATTCGGGAGCGAACACTGAAGCTTTCTTT. The chain is built from TRBV19 and TRBJ1-1; no reliable D call. There are 15 residues in the CDR3. The V gene lost 0 bases and the J gene lost 1 base, with 9 bases spanning the gap. Germline values: CDR1 LNHDA, CDR2 SQIVND (reference sequence). Filled out from reference TRBV19 and TRBJ1-1, the complete variable domain reads DGGITQSPKYLFRKEGQNVTLSCEQNLNHDAMYWYRQDPGQGLRLIYYSQIVNDFQKGDIAEGYSVSREKKESFPLTVTSAQKNPTAFYLCASSIDSGANTEAFFGQGTRLTVV.

The chain joins TRBV7-9 to TRBJ2-3, with 7 bases that match TRBD2. Germline CDR1 SEHNR, CDR2 FQNEAQ (reference sequence). The CDR3 is 17 residues long. Trimming at V came to 1 base and at J to 5 bases, leaving 12 bases not matched to a gene. CDR3 protein: CASSLVGRGKGQDTQYF. In DNA form, the CDR3 reads TGTGCCAGCAGCTTAGTAGGGAGGGGTAAGGGTCAAGATACGCAGTATTTT.

This chain links TRBV6-5 with TRBJ1-2; TRBD1 aligns across 8 bases. The ends lost 7 bases at V and 2 bases at J; junction bases unmatched: 6. The CDR3 is 14 amino acids. CDR1 and CDR2 from the germline V gene are MNHEY and SVGAGI. The CDR3 DNA sequence: TGTGCCAGCATGTATCCAGGGGGCAACTATGGCTACACCTTC. Translating it yields CASMYPGGNYGYTF.